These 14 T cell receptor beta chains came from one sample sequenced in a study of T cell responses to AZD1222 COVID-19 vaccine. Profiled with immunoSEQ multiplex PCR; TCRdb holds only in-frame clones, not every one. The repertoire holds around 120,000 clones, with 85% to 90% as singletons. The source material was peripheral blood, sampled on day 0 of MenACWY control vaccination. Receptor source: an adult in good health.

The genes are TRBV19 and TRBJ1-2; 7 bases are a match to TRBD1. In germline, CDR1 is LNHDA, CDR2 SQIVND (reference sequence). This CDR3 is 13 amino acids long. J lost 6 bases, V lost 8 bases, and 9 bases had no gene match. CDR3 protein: CASLRGQDDGYTF. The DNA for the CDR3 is TGTGCCAGTCTTCGCGGACAGGACGATGGCTACACCTTC. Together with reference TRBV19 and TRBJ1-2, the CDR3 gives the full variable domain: DGGITQSPKYLFRKEGQNVTLSCEQNLNHDAMYWYRQDPGQGLRLIYYSQIVNDFQKGDIAEGYSVSREKKESFPLTVTSAQKNPTAFYLCASLRGQDDGYTFGSGTRLTVV.

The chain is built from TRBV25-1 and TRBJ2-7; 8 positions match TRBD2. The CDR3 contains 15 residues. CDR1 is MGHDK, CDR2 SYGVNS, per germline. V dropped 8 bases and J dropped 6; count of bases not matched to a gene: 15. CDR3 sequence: CASAQHLAGAVEQYF. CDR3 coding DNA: TGTGCCAGCGCCCAACACCTAGCGGGCGCTGTCGAGCAGTACTTC.

The CDR3 protein is CASSLRQGIGGYTF. The CDR3 nucleotides read TGTGCCAGCAGCTTAAGACAGGGAATAGGAGGCTACACCTTC. The V call is TRBV5-5, the J call TRBJ1-2; 7 bases line up with TRBD1. Looked up from germline, CDR1 is SGHKS and CDR2 is YYEKEE (reference sequence). The CDR3 loop spans 14 amino acids. V lost 2 bases, J lost 8 bases, and 9 bases stayed unmatched.

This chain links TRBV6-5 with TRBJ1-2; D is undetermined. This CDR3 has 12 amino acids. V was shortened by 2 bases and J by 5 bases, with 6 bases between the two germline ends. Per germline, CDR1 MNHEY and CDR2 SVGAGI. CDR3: CASSYGEYGYTF. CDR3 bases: TGTGCCAGCAGTTACGGCGAATATGGCTACACCTTC.

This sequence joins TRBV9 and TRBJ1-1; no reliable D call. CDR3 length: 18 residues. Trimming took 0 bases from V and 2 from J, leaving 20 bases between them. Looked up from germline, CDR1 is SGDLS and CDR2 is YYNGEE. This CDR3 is CASSVVSLSRGLNTEAFF. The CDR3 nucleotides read TGTGCCAGCAGCGTAGTTTCCCTGTCCCGGGGTCTCAACACTGAAGCTTTCTTT.

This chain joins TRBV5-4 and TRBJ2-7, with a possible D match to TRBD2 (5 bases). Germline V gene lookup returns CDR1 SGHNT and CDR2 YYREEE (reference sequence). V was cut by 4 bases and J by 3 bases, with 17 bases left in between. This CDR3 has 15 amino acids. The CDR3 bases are TGTGCCAGCAGCCGGGTCGCGGCGGGTAGCTACGAGCAGTACTTC. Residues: CASSRVAAGSYEQYF.

CDR3 bases: TGTGCCAGCAGCCCGGGACTACCTAGTTACAATGAGCAGTTCTTC. It codes for CASSPGLPSYNEQFF. V and J are TRBV5-8 and TRBJ2-1; 7 positions match TRBD2. Germline V CDR1 and CDR2: SGHTS, YDEGEE. Trimming at V came to 4 bases and at J to 4 bases, leaving 8 bases not matched to a gene. The CDR3 consists of 15 residues.

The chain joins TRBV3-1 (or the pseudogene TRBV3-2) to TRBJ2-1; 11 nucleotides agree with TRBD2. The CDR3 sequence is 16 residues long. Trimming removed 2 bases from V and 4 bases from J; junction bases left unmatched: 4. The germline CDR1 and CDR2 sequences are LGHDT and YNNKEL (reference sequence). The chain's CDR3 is CASSQLGLADYNEQFF. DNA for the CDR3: TGTGCCAGCAGCCAACTGGGACTAGCGGATTACAATGAGCAGTTCTTC.

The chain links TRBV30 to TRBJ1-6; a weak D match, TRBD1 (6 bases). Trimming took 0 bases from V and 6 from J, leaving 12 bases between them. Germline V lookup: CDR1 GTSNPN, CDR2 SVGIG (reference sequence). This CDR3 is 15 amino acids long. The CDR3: CAWSVGGRGNSPLHF. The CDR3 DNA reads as TGTGCCTGGAGTGTAGGGGGTCGGGGTAATTCACCCCTCCACTTT.

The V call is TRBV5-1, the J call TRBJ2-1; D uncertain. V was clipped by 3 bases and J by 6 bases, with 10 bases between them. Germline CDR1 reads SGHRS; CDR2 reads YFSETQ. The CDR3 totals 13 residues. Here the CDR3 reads CASSSLSSNEQFF. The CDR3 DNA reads TGCGCCAGCAGCTCACTTAGCAGCAATGAGCAGTTCTTC.

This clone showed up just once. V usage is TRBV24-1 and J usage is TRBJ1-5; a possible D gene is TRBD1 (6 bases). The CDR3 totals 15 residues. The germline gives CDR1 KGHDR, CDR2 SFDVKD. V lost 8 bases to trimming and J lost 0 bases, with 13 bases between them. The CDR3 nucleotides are TGTGCCACCACCCGGGACAAAAATAGCAATCAGCCCCAGCATTTT. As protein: CATTRDKNSNQPQHF.

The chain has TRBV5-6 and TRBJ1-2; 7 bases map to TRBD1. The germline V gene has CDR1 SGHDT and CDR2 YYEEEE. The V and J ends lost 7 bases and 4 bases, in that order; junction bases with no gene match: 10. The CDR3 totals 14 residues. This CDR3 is CASGPRGHSYGYTF. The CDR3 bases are TGTGCCAGCGGGCCTAGGGGGCACAGCTATGGCTACACCTTC. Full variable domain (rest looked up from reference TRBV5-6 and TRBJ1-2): DAGVTQSPTHLIKTRGQQVTLRCSPKSGHDTVSWYQQALGQGPQFIFQYYEEEERQRGNFPDRFSGHQFPNYSSELNVNALLLGDSALYLCASGPRGHSYGYTFGSGTRLTVV.

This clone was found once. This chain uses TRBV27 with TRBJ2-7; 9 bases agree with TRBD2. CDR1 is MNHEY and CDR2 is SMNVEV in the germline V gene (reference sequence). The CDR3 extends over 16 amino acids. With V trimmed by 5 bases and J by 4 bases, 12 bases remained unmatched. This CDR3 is CASSNPGVSGRYEQYF. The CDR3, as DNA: TGTGCCAGCAGTAACCCTGGGGTTAGCGGGAGATACGAGCAGTACTTC.

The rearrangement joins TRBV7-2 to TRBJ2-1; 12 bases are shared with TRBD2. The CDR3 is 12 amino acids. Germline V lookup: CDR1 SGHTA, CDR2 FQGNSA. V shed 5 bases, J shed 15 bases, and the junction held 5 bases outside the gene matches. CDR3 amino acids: CASSTLAGGVFF. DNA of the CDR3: TGTGCCAGCAGCACACTAGCGGGAGGAGTGTTCTTC. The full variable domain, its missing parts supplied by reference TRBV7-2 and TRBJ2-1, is GAGVSQSPSNKVTEKGKDVELRCDPISGHTALYWYRQSLGQGLEFLIYFQGNSAPDKSGLPSDRFSAERTGGSVSTLTIQRTQQEDSAVYLCASSTLAGGVFFGPGTRLTVL.